This TCR beta chain was observed in a study of T cell responses to AZD1222 COVID-19 vaccine. Per the germline V gene, CDR1 is LGHDT and CDR2 is YNNKEL (reference sequence). This CDR3 is built from 13 residues. Trimming removed 0 bases from V and 7 bases from J, with 8 bases in between. This clone was seen just once. The target antigen is unknown. Combined were second doses at about 4 or about 12 weeks. General study findings and limits: White British donors predominated, females outnumbered males, and clonal diversity was possibly underestimated. Nearly half of the spike-specific TCRs reportedly recognize variant regions that carry no mutations. Researchers report vaccine-associated CD4 TCRs spanning spike, with dominance at 160-218 and 743-854.

The protocol was immunoSEQ multiplex PCR, while the TCRdb copy is restricted to in-frame clones and leaves out a portion. The repertoire includes about 39,000 clones, about 87% of them detected once, and around 25% sits in the top ten. The origin of this receptor is an adult who received the AZD1222 COVID-19 vaccine. Sequenced material: peripheral blood, taken 28 days after the second AZD1222 dose. The rearrangement uses TRBV3-1 (or the pseudogene TRBV3-2) and TRBJ2-3; D is perhaps TRBD1 or TRBD2 (5 bases each). CDR3 DNA: TGTGCCAGCAGCCAAGACACGGGACATACGCAGTATTTT. It specifies CASSQDTGHTQYF.